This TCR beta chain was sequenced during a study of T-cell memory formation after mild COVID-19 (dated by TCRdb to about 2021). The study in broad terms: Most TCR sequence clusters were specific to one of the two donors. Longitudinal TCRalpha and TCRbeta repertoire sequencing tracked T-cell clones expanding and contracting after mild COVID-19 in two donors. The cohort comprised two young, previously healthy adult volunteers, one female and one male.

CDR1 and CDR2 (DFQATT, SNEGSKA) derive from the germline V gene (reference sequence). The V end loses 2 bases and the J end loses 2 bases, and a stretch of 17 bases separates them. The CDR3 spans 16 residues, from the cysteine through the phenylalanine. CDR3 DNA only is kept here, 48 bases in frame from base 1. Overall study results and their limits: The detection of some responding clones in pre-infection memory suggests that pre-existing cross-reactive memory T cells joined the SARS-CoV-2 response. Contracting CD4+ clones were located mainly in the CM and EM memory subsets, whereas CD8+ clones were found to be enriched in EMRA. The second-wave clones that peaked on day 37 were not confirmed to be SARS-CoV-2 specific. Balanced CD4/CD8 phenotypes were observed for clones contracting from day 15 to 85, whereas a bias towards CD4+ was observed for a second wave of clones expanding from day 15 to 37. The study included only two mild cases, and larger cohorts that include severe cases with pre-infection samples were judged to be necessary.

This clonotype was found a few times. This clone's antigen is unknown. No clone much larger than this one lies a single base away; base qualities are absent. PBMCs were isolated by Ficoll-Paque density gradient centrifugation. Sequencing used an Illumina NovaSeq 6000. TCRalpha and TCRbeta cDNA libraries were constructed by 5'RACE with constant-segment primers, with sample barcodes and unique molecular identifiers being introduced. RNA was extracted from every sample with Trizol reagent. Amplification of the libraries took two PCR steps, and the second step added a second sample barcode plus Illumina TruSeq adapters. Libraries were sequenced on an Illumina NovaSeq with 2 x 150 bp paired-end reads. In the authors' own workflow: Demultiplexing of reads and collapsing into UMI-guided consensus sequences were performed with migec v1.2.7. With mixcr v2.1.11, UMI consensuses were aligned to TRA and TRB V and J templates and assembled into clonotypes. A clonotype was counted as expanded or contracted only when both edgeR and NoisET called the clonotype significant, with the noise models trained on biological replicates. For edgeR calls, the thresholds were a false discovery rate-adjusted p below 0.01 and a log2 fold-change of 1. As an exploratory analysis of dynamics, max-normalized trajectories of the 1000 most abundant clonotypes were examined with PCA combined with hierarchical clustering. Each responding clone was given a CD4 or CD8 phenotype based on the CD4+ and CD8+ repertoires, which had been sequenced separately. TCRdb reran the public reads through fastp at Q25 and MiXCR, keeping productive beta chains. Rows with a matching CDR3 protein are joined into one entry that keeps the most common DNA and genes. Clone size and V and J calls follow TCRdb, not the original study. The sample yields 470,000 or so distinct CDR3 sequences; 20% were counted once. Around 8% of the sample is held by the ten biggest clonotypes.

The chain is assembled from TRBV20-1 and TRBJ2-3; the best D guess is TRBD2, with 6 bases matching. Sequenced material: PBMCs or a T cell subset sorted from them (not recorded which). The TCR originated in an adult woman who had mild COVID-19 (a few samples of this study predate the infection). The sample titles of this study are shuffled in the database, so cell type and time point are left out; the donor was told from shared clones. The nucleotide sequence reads TGCAGTGCTAGAAACGCCATTGGACTATCCACAGATACGCAGTATTTT. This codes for CSARNAIGLSTDTQYF.